This T cell receptor beta chain was observed in a study of cytomegalovirus exposure and HLA in healthy donors. A remark on this clone: Its antigen is still unknown.

Both 60 Vbeta primers and 13 Jbeta primers went into the PCR. TCRdb keeps only in-frame clones here, not all; method: immunoSEQ multiplex PCR. The sample holds over 70,000 clones, around 74% seen once. General study points: Cytomegalovirus association was listed for approximately 150 TCR beta chains.

With 3 bases clipped from V and 3 bases from J, the junction kept 5 bases outside the gene matches. CDR1 and CDR2 from the germline V gene are MNHEY and SMNVEV (reference sequence). The CDR3 runs 14 residues. The TCR comes from a human donor in good health. Sequencing was performed on PBMCs. The chain links TRBV27 to TRBJ2-7; 7 nucleotides agree with TRBD2. Written as DNA, the CDR3 is TGTGCCAGCAGTTTCGGGCTAGCGGACTACGAGCAGTACTTC. This gives the protein CASSFGLADYEQYF.